Below, 18 T cell receptor beta chains from the same sample are listed, as sequenced in a study of OX40 agonist ivuxolimab in advanced cancers. Sequencing was performed with immunoSEQ multiplex PCR; in TCRdb, only in-frame clones are kept and a portion is missing. This repertoire shows 50,000 to 75,000 clones, 70% to 90% found once; its top ten account for about 1.2%. The specimen comprised CD4+ or CD8+ T cells sorted from blood, sampled in a trial of the OX40 agonist ivuxolimab. The source is an adult with an advanced solid tumor such as melanoma, head and neck, liver or kidney cancer.

In its sample, this clone was seen once. V gene TRBV19 combines with J gene TRBJ1-6, with unresolved D. Germline assignment: CDR1 LNHDA and CDR2 SQIVND (reference sequence). This CDR3 has 14 residues. V was clipped by 0 bases and J by 14 bases, with 14 bases between them. CDR3 in DNA: TGTGCCAGTAGTATAGATAAGACGCGGCAGTCCCTCCACTTT. It yields the protein CASSIDKTRQSLHF.

This clone was detected only a few times. The gene calls are TRBV5-1 and TRBJ2-5; TRBD2 agrees at 9 bases. The germline V gene encodes CDR1 SGHRS and CDR2 YFSETQ. This CDR3 is built from 16 residues. The V and J ends lost 0 bases and 3 bases, in that order; junction bases with no gene match: 6. This CDR3 reads CASSLVSGGREETQYF. Written as DNA, the CDR3 is TGCGCCAGCAGCTTGGTGTCAGGCGGGAGGGAAGAGACCCAGTACTTC.

The rearrangement links TRBV21-1 to TRBJ2-7; the table's D call of TRBD1 was not tested on the DNA. TRBV21-1 is an annotated pseudogene. The CDR3 contains 14 residues. For the CDR3, the DNA is TGTGCCAGCAGCAAAGGGGGGCCCCGCTACGAGCAGTACTTC. Translating it yields CASSKGGPRYEQYF.

This clone was recorded only once. The chain employs TRBV4-1 and TRBJ2-5; 7 bases match TRBD2. This CDR3 has 17 residues. V lost 3 bases to trimming and J lost 3 bases; unmatched junction nucleotides: 13. Germline V lookup: CDR1 MGHRA, CDR2 YSYEKL. CDR3 in DNA: TGCGCCAGCAGCCACAGGGTCGGACTAGATAAGAAAGAGACCCAGTACTTC. Protein product: CASSHRVGLDKKETQYF.

This clone was seen only once. CDR3 nucleotides: TGCGCCAGCAGCGAGGGCGGGACAGGTGGGCACGAGCAGTACTTC. It encodes CASSEGGTGGHEQYF. The chain is built from TRBV5-1 and TRBJ2-7; 8 positions match TRBD1. Unmatched junction bases numbered 11, after V lost 4 bases and J lost 5 bases. Germline assignment: CDR1 SGHRS and CDR2 YFSETQ. The CDR3 has 15 amino acids.

As to this clone: The junction differs from germline at one of its ends, possibly a read error. V and J are TRBV7-2 and TRBJ1-5, with D uncertain. The length of the CDR3 is 14 residues. Germline CDR1 is SGHTA and CDR2 is FQGNSA. CDR3 nucleotides: TGTGCCAACAGCTTATCATACAGAAATCAGCCCCAGCATTTT. Residues: CANSLSYRNQPQHF.

The J gene is TRBJ1-1, the V gene TRBV5-1; 9 bases align to TRBD1. This CDR3 spans 14 amino acids. The V segment lost 4 bases and the J segment 5 bases; nucleotides outside the gene matches: 6. In germline, CDR1 is SGHRS, CDR2 YFSETQ. CDR3 sequence (DNA): TGCGCCAGCAGCGGAACAGGGGGCTGGACTGAAGCTTTCTTT. This encodes CASSGTGGWTEAFF.

The rearrangement uses TRBV5-1 and TRBJ1-1, with a possible D match to TRBD1 (6 bases). The V and J ends lost 5 bases and 4 bases respectively, with 15 bases between them. The CDR3 runs 14 residues. CDR1 and CDR2 from the germline V gene are SGHRS and YFSETQ. CDR3 in DNA: TGCGCCAGCAGTAGTACAGGGCCCCGCACTGAAGCTTTCTTT. This encodes CASSSTGPRTEAFF.

J is TRBJ1-5 and V is TRBV10-3; tentative D call: TRBD1 (5 bases). Germline CDR1 ENHRY, CDR2 SYGVKD. The CDR3 runs 13 residues. The V end was cut by 9 bases, the J end by 0 bases, with 9 bases between. The CDR3, as DNA: TGTGCCATTCAGGGTTATAGCAATCAGCCCCAGCATTTT. This encodes CAIQGYSNQPQHF.

V and J are TRBV7-6 and TRBJ1-1; weak D call: TRBD1 (5 bases). The CDR3 runs 13 residues. Germline loops: CDR1 SGHVS, CDR2 FNYEAQ. V gave up 1 base and J gave up 10 bases, with 13 bases separating them. In DNA form, the CDR3 reads TGTGCCAGCAGCTTAGAACGGGGTGGGGGAGCTTTCTTT. It yields the protein CASSLERGGGAFF. The entire variable domain, with the rest obtained from reference TRBV7-6 and TRBJ1-1, is as follows: GAGVSQSPRYKVTKRGQDVALRCDPISGHVSLYWYRQALGQGPEFLTYFNYEAQQDKSGLPNDRFSAERPEGSISTLTIQRTEQRDSAMYRCASSLERGGGAFFGQGTRLTVV.

This chain uses TRBV5-6 with TRBJ1-2; unclear D gene. Germline-derived CDR1 and CDR2 are SGHDT and YYEEEE. The V end lost 4 bases, the J end lost 1 base, and 14 bases lay between the germline ends. The length of the CDR3 is 15 residues. The CDR3 loop reads CASSPRQRLNYGYTF. CDR3 DNA sequence: TGTGCCAGCAGCCCCCGGCAGCGACTTAACTATGGCTACACCTTC. Using reference TRBV5-6 and TRBJ1-2 for the parts outside the CDR3, the full variable domain is DAGVTQSPTHLIKTRGQQVTLRCSPKSGHDTVSWYQQALGQGPQFIFQYYEEEERQRGNFPDRFSGHQFPNYSSELNVNALLLGDSALYLCASSPRQRLNYGYTFGSGTRLTVV.

The chain employs TRBV7-9 and TRBJ1-4; D is unclear. This CDR3 has 16 amino acids. V was clipped by 2 bases and J by 2 bases, with 12 bases between them. The germline CDR1 and CDR2 sequences are SEHNR and FQNEAQ (reference sequence). The CDR3 bases are TGTGCCAGCAGCTTATCAGGAGTCGGGACTAATGAAAAACTGTTTTTT. Translation: CASSLSGVGTNEKLFF.

This sequence joins TRBV10-3 and TRBJ1-2; no definite D call. The germline V gene has CDR1 ENHRY and CDR2 SYGVKD. Trimming took off 5 bases at V and 3 bases at J, with 16 bases between the two ends. The CDR3 sequence is 15 residues long. The CDR3 loop reads CAISPLSSHYYGYTF. The CDR3 nucleotides are TGTGCCATCAGTCCGCTTTCTTCACACTACTATGGCTACACCTTC.

This chain joins TRBV6-1 and TRBJ1-2; TRBD1 matches 7 bases. The CDR3 runs 15 residues. Germline CDR1 is MNHNS and CDR2 is SASEGT. After removal of 0 bases from V and 5 bases from J, the junction contained 6 bases not matched to a gene. Written as DNA, the CDR3 is TGTGCCAGCAGTGAAGCGCAGACAGGGAATTATGGCTACACCTTC. It yields the protein CASSEAQTGNYGYTF.

The V gene is TRBV14, the J gene TRBJ2-5; 7 bases map to TRBD2. Trimming cost V 4 bases and J 3 bases; bases outside gene matches: 11. The CDR3 sequence is 16 residues long. CDR1 SGHDN and CDR2 FVKESK come from the germline V gene. CDR3 sequence reads: CASSPHRGVGEETQYF. The CDR3 DNA reads as TGTGCCAGCAGCCCCCACCGGGGGGTGGGGGAAGAGACCCAGTACTTC.

The J gene is TRBJ2-6, the V gene TRBV5-1; maybe TRBD2 (5 bases). Germline assignment: CDR1 SGHRS and CDR2 YFSETQ. V lost 1 base and J 4 bases, leaving 9 bases between the germline ends. The CDR3 sequence is 15 residues long. CDR3 residues: CASSLIGEGANVLTF. The CDR3 DNA reads TGCGCCAGCAGCTTGATTGGGGAGGGGGCCAACGTCCTGACTTTC.

The CDR3 sequence: CASSQDGNTGELFF. The CDR3, as DNA: TGCGCCAGCAGCCAGGACGGGAACACCGGGGAGCTGTTTTTT. The chain uses TRBV5-1 and TRBJ2-2; D gene uncertain. Trimming stripped 4 bases from V and 1 base from J, with 8 bases between. In germline, CDR1 is SGHRS, CDR2 YFSETQ. The CDR3 has 14 residues. The full variable domain, its missing parts supplied by reference TRBV5-1 and TRBJ2-2, is KAGVTQTPRYLIKTRGQQVTLSCSPISGHRSVSWYQQTPGQGLQFLFEYFSETQRNKGNFPGRFSGRQFSNSRSEMNVSTLELGDSALYLCASSQDGNTGELFFGEGSRLTVL.

V and J are TRBV6-6 and TRBJ2-2, with 9 bases lining up with TRBD1. The CDR3 runs to 15 residues. Germline V lookup: CDR1 MNHNY, CDR2 SVGAGI (reference sequence). V was pared by 6 bases and J by 4 bases, with 6 bases of the junction left unmatched. For the CDR3, the DNA is TGTGCCAGCAGCAGGGACAGGGCCAGCACCGGGGAGCTGTTTTTT. Residues: CASSRDRASTGELFF.